This TCR beta chain comes out of a study of shared clonotypes between healthy human individuals. Study-wide points: Represented diversity (both genetic and exposure-history) was limited by the small number of donors.

DNA from unsorted PBMC was sequenced on ten immunoSEQ deep assay plates. Clones were sequenced by immunoSEQ multiplex PCR, and TCRdb holds only the in-frame ones, with some missing. In the table there are 500,000 to 650,000 clones, around three quarters of which are singletons. Trimming pared 0 bases from V and 3 bases from J, leaving 14 bases between. The germline gives CDR1 SEHNR, CDR2 FQNEAQ (reference sequence). The CDR3 runs to 16 residues. In regard to this clone: As yet, its antigen is unknown.

Sequenced sample: PBMCs. The J gene is TRBJ1-2, the V gene TRBV7-9; unclear D gene. This TCR derives from a woman aged 40 to 55 in good health. Some clones in this sample may be carry-over from other donors' samples. CDR3 nucleotides: TGTGCCAGCAGCTTAGCGGAGGGATTTTTTGACTATGGCTACACCTTC. Translating it yields CASSLAEGFFDYGYTF. The full variable domain, in which reference TRBV7-9 and TRBJ1-2 provide the parts outside the CDR3, is DTGVSQNPRHKITKRGQNVTFRCDPISEHNRLYWYRQTLGQGPEFLTYFQNEAQLEKSRLLSDRFSAERPKGSFSTLEIQRTEQGDSAMYLCASSLAEGFFDYGYTFGSGTRLTVV.